Below, one T cell receptor (beta chain) is given with its context. The antigen this receptor binds is unknown. Qualities for individual bases were not recorded, and no much larger clone is one base off. The data derive from a study of T cells in Graves' hyperthyroidism and ophthalmopathy (dated by TCRdb to the late 2010s). A note on the overall study: To identify distinguishing TCR V-J signatures, a discovery cohort of about a hundred patients was used, comprising 40 to 45 with Graves' ophthalmopathy and under 60 with stable Graves' hyperthyroidism. After blood sampling, hyperthyroidism patients were treated with methimazole at a starting dose of 30 mg daily, and ophthalmopathy patients were treated with high-dose intravenous methylprednisolone. According to the paper, TCR Vbeta CDR3 sequencing was carried out on 135 peripheral blood samples, which came from 40 to 45 ophthalmopathy, fewer than 80 hyperthyroidism and around 17 progressor patients. For training and testing, the roughly 97 patients in the discovery cohort were randomly divided in a 7:3 ratio. Thyroid tissue and blood T-cell repertoires from several Graves' hyperthyroidism patients were also compared in the study. An independent validation cohort of under 20 hyperthyroidism patients and 17 patients who later progressed to ophthalmopathy tested prospective prediction of ophthalmopathy. The paper's findings and limits, for the study overall: Most expanded thyroid clonotypes (frequency above 0.001) were also found in blood, which suggests that blood repertoires may mirror thyroid immune responses. In validation, the model predicted progression to ophthalmopathy a median of 6.5 months before onset, with around 70% sensitivity and about 72% specificity. In cross-validation, a model built on a 13 V-J signature told ophthalmopathy apart from stable hyperthyroidism with approximately 90% sensitivity and around 81% specificity, and in testing the same model reached 80%/75%. No statistical method was used to fix the sample size in advance, and group allocation was not hidden from the investigators.

A patient counted as having stable Graves' hyperthyroidism if no progression to ophthalmopathy occurred over 18 months of follow-up. The hyperthyroidism patients were between 18 and 65 years old and newly diagnosed, with a disease duration of less than 2 months. Exclusion was applied to patients with uncontrolled infections, other autoimmune diseases, pregnancy or lactation. Diagnoses were based on clinical symptoms, serum thyroxine and TRAb, thyroid ultrasound and orbital computed tomography. Trizol reagent was used to extract total RNA, and RNA quality was then checked on an Agilent 2100 Bioanalyzer. The CDR3 holds 14 amino acids from the cysteine to the phenylalanine. Only the CDR3 portion is preserved as DNA: 42 bases, with reading frame beginning at the first base. CDR1 and CDR2, looked up from the germline V gene, are SGDLS and YYNGEE. The V and J ends are trimmed by 2 bases and 1 base, leaving 9 bases between them.

Amplification of TCR beta CDR3 regions was carried out from RNA transcripts. The first round of RT-PCR for the TCR CDR3 was performed with the HTBI primer set and the Qiagen OneStep RT-PCR kit. The libraries were constructed in a second round of multiplex PCR and then size-selected and purified. Sequencing of the libraries was done on an Illumina HiSeq2000 using paired-end 100 bp reads. The source study handled its data this way. SOAPnuke was used to process the raw data, throwing out any read that contained adapters or uncalled bases, had a mean Phred below 15, or lacked an exact constant-primer or identifier match. High-quality paired reads were merged using COPE v1.2.5, and each unique nucleotide sequence was defined as a clonotype. MiTCR v1.1 was used to align the clonotypes against IMGT TRBV, TRBD and TRBJ reference segments. The analysis was restricted to V-J combinations with a frequency above 0.0001, which together covered 99% to 99.2% of the repertoires. The TCS score was defined as F50 (clonal expansion) divided by E x V (chaos), with BLOSUM62-based TCRdist calculated between CDR3 peptides within each V-J. Welch's t-statistics and random forest reduced roughly 530 V-J features to 10 to 15, which were used in a naive Bayes classifier (R e1071). The Morisita-Horn index was used to measure how similar the thyroid and blood repertoires were. The public sequencing data were trimmed at Q25 with fastp and processed into clonotypes with MiXCR by TCRdb, which kept only in-frame beta chains. Duplicate CDR3 protein sequences are folded into a single record with the most common DNA and genes. The V and J calls shown here were made by TCRdb, not taken from the authors' results. This sample is represented by some 50,000 distinct CDR3 sequences; roughly 51% of them were singletons. The ten largest clonotypes hold 30% to 40% of the sample.

The sample comprised peripheral blood or thyroid tissue (not recorded which). This chain is built from TRBV9 and TRBJ1-1; the D gene lacks a confident call. The receptor comes from a man younger than 35 with Graves' hyperthyroidism. The CDR3 sequence is CASSVAQRNTEAFF. The nucleotides read TGTGCCAGCAGCGTCGCCCAGAGGAACACTGAAGCTTTCTTT.